The next 10 T cell receptor beta chains were all read from a single sample in a study of blood T cell repertoires in COVID-19. Profiled with immunoSEQ multiplex PCR; TCRdb holds only in-frame clones, not every one. The data show about 170,000 clones, with 88% seen just once and 2% to 2.5% held by the top ten. The specimen was peripheral blood. The source is a man aged 45-65 years who had recovered from COVID-19.

This sequence joins TRBV21-1 and TRBJ2-7; the listed D gene, TRBD1, was not tested against the DNA. TRBV21-1 counts as a pseudogene. The CDR3 length is 16 residues. The DNA of the CDR3 is TGTGCCAGCAGCAGATTTGGACAGGGAGTCTCCTACGAGCAGTACTTC. It specifies CASSRFGQGVSYEQYF.

CDR3 coding DNA: TGCGCCAGCAGCCAATTGGGACTAGCGGACCAAGAGACCCAGTACTTC. Protein product: CASSQLGLADQETQYF. The V call is TRBV4-1, the J call TRBJ2-5, with 11 bases fitting TRBD2. This CDR3 has 16 residues. J lost 0 bases, V lost 2 bases, and 2 bases had no gene match. Germline lookup yields CDR1 MGHRA and CDR2 YSYEKL.

V is TRBV5-1 and J is TRBJ1-1; D not certain. The CDR3 runs 14 residues. Trimming pared 0 bases from V and 7 bases from J, leaving 13 bases between. Germline V gene lookup returns CDR1 SGHRS and CDR2 YFSETQ. As DNA, the CDR3 is TGCGCCAGCAGCTTGGCCGGAATCAGCGGTGAAGCTTTCTTT. Its protein product is CASSLAGISGEAFF.

The chain is built from TRBV5-4 and TRBJ1-1; tentatively, D is TRBD1 (5 bases). The CDR3 spans 14 residues. Per the germline V gene, CDR1 is SGHNT and CDR2 is YYREEE (reference sequence). V was pared by 4 bases and J by 2 bases, with 12 bases between. Written as DNA, the CDR3 is TGTGCCAGCAGCCACGAGGGGACTAACACTGAAGCTTTCTTT. This codes for CASSHEGTNTEAFF.

This rearrangement joins TRBV6-5 to TRBJ1-4, with TRBD1 identical over 9 bases. CDR1 MNHEY and CDR2 SVGAGI come from the germline V gene. Trimming removed 6 bases from V and 0 bases from J; junction bases left unmatched: 2. CDR3 length: 15 residues. Written as DNA, the CDR3 is TGTGCCAGCAGGAGACAGGGGGCAACTAATGAAAAACTGTTTTTT. Its protein is CASRRQGATNEKLFF.

The chain links TRBV7-2 to TRBJ1-4, with 7 bases aligning to TRBD1. With V trimmed by 3 bases and J by 8 bases, 6 bases remained unmatched. Germline-derived CDR1 and CDR2 are SGHTA and FQGNSA. This CDR3 region has 14 residues. The CDR3 coding sequence is TGTGCCAGCAGCTTCCGGGACAGCCTAGAAAAACTGTTTTTT. This gives the protein CASSFRDSLEKLFF.

The chain couples TRBV6-6 to TRBJ1-5; 8 nucleotides line up with TRBD1. CDR1 and CDR2 from the germline V gene are MNHNY and SVGAGI (reference sequence). With 10 bases clipped from V and 5 bases from J, the junction kept 10 bases outside the gene matches. The CDR3 runs to 14 residues. In nucleotides, the CDR3 is TGTGCCACCACGTCTCAGGGGGCCTATCAGCCCCAGCATTTT. Translating it yields CATTSQGAYQPQHF.

This chain joins TRBV6-5 and TRBJ2-7; D is undetermined. The CDR3 is 13 residues long. Germline lookup yields CDR1 MNHEY and CDR2 SVGAGI. V was clipped by 0 bases and J by 5 bases, with 8 bases between them. CDR3 in DNA: TGTGCCAGCAGTTACTCGAGGTCCAACGAGCAGTACTTC. Protein product: CASSYSRSNEQYF.

The chain joins TRBV20-1 to TRBJ1-2; the match to TRBD1 covers 7 bases. The ends lost 3 bases at V and 8 bases at J; junction bases unmatched: 15. Germline CDR1 and CDR2: DFQATT and SNEGSKA (reference sequence). CDR3 length: 15 residues. The CDR3 nucleotides read TGCAGTGCTAGTGCCTCGACAGGGTGGTCCGGAGGCTACACCTTC. Encoded protein: CSASASTGWSGGYTF.

J is TRBJ1-3 and V is TRBV15; tentatively, D is TRBD1 (5 bases). In germline, CDR1 is LNHNV, CDR2 YYDKDF (reference sequence). The CDR3 length is 16 residues. V lost 0 bases, J lost 2 bases, and 11 bases lay in between. The CDR3 protein is CATSRDPPGTGNTIYF. The DNA for the CDR3 is TGTGCCACCAGCAGAGATCCCCCAGGGACTGGAAACACCATATATTTT. Full variable domain (outside the CDR3, taken from reference TRBV15 and TRBJ1-3): DAMVIQNPRYQVTQFGKPVTLSCSQTLNHNVMYWYQQKSSQAPKLLFHYYDKDFNNEADTPDNFQSRRPNTSFCFLDIRSPGLGDTAMYLCATSRDPPGTGNTIYFGEGSWLTVV.